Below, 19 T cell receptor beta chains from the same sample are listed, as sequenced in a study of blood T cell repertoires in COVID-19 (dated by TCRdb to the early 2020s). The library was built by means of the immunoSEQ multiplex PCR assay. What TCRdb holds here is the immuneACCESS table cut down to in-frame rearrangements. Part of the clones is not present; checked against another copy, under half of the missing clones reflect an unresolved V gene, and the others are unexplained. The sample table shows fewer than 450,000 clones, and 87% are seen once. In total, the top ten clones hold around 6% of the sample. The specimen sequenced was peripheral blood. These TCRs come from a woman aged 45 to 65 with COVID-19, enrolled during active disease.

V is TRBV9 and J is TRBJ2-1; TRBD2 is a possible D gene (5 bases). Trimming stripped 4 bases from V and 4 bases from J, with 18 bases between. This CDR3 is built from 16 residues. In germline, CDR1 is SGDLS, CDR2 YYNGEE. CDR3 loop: CASSPAWELGYNEQFF. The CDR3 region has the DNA TGTGCCAGCAGCCCCGCGTGGGAGTTAGGGTACAATGAGCAGTTCTTC.

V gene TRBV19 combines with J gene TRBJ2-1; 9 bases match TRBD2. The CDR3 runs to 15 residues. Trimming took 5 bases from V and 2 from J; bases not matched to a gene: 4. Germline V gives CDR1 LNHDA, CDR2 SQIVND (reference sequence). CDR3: CASSWAGGTYNEQFF. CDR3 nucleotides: TGTGCCAGTAGTTGGGCGGGAGGGACCTACAATGAGCAGTTCTTC. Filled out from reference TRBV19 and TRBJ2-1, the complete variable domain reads DGGITQSPKYLFRKEGQNVTLSCEQNLNHDAMYWYRQDPGQGLRLIYYSQIVNDFQKGDIAEGYSVSREKKESFPLTVTSAQKNPTAFYLCASSWAGGTYNEQFFGPGTRLTVL.

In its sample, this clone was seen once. The CDR3 reads CASSQYSNEQFF. The CDR3 DNA follows: TGTGCCAGCAGCCAATACAGCAATGAGCAGTTCTTC. The V and J genes are TRBV14 and TRBJ2-1; D gene unclear. V lost 2 bases, J lost 6 bases, and 5 bases lay in between. The CDR3 loop spans 12 amino acids. CDR1 and CDR2 (germline): SGHDN, FVKESK.

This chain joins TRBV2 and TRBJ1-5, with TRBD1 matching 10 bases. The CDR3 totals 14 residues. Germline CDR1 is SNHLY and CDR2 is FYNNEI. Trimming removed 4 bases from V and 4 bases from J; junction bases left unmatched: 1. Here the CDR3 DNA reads TGTGCCAGCAGTGTGGACAGGGGGAATCAGCCCCAGCATTTT. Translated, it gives CASSVDRGNQPQHF.

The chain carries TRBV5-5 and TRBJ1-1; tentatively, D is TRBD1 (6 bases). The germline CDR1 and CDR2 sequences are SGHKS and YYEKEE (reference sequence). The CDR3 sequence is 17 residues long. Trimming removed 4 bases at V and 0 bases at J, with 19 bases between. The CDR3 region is CASSLGGLQGMNTEAFF. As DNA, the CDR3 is TGTGCCAGCAGCCTGGGGGGCTTACAAGGGATGAACACTGAAGCTTTCTTT.

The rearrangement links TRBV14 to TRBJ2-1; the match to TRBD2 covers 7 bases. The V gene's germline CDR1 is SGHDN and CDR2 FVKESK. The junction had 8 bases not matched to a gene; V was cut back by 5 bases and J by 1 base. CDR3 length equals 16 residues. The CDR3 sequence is CASSYSAGVSYNEQFF. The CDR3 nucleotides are TGTGCCAGCAGCTACAGTGCGGGAGTATCCTACAATGAGCAGTTCTTC.

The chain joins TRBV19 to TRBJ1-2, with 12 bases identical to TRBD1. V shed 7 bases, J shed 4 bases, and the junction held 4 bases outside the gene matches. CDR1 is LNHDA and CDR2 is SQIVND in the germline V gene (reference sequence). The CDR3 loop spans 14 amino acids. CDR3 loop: CASKPGQGAYGYTF. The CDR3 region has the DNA TGTGCCAGTAAACCGGGACAGGGGGCCTATGGCTACACCTTC.

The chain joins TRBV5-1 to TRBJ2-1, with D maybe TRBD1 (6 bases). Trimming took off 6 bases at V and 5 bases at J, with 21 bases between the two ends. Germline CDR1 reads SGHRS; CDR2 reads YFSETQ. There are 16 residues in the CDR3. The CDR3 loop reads CASTIKSGDGNNEQFF. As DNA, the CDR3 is TGCGCCAGCACCATAAAATCAGGGGACGGGAACAATGAGCAGTTCTTC.

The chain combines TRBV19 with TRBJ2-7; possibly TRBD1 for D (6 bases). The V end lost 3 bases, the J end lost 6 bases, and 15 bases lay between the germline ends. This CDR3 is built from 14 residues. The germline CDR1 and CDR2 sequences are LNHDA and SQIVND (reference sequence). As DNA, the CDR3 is TGTGCCAGTAGTATGACCGGGCAGGGGCGCGAGCAGTACTTC. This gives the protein CASSMTGQGREQYF.

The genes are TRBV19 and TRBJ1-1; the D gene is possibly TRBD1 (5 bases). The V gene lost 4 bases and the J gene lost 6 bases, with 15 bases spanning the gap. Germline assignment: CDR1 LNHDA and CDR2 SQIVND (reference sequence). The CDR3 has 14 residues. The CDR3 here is CASSNSGRVPEAFF. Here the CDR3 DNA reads TGTGCCAGTAGTAATTCAGGGAGGGTTCCTGAAGCTTTCTTT.

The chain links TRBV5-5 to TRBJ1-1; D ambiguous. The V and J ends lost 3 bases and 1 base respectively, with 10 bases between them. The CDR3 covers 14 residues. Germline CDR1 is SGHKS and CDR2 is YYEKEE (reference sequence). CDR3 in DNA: TGTGCCAGCAGCTCCCCCAGGCGGAACACTGAAGCTTTCTTT. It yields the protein CASSSPRRNTEAFF. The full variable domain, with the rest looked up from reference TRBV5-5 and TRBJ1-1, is DAGVTQSPTHLIKTRGQQVTLRCSPISGHKSVSWYQQVLGQGPQFIFQYYEKEERGRGNFPDRFSARQFPNYSSELNVNALLLGDSALYLCASSSPRRNTEAFFGQGTRLTVV.

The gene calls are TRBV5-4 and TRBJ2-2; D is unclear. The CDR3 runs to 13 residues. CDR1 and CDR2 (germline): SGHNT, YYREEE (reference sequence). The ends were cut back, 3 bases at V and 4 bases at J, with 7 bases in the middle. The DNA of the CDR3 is TGTGCCAGCAGCTGGGCAGGCACCGGGGAGCTGTTTTTT. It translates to CASSWAGTGELFF.

The CDR3 nucleotides read TGTGCCAGCAGTCGGACATTACAAGAGACCCAGTACTTC. It yields the protein CASSRTLQETQYF. This sequence joins TRBV5-4 and TRBJ2-5; TRBD1 might be the D (5 bases). Germline CDR1 is SGHNT and CDR2 is YYREEE (reference sequence). V was clipped by 5 bases and J by 2 bases, with 10 bases between them. The CDR3 loop spans 13 amino acids. The whole variable domain, remainder taken from reference TRBV5-4 and TRBJ2-5, is ETGVTQSPTHLIKTRGQQVTLRCSSQSGHNTVSWYQQALGQGPQFIFQYYREEENGRGNFPPRFSGLQFPNYSSELNVNALELDDSALYLCASSRTLQETQYFGPGTRLLVL.

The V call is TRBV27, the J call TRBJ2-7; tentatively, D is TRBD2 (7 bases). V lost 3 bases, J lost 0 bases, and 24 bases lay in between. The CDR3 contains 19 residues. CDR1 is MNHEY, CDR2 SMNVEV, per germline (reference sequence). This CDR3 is CASSFLPPTGGLSSYEQYF. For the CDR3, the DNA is TGTGCCAGCAGTTTTCTCCCCCCCACCGGGGGGCTAAGCTCCTACGAGCAGTACTTC.

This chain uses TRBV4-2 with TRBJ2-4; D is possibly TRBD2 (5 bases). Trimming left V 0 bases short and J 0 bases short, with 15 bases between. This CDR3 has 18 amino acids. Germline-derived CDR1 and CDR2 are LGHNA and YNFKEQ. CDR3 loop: CASSQDGPVGVAKNIQYF. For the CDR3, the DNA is TGTGCCAGCAGCCAAGATGGCCCAGTGGGAGTAGCCAAAAACATTCAGTACTTC.

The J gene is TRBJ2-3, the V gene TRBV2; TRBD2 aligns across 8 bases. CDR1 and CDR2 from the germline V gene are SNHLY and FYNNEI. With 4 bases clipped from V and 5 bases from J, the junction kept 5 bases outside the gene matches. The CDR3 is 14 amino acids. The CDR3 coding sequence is TGTGCCAGCAGTGCTCCCCTAGCGGGAGATACGCAGTATTTT. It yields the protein CASSAPLAGDTQYF. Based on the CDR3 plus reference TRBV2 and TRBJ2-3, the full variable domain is EPEVTQTPSHQVTQMGQEVILRCVPISNHLYFYWYRQILGQKVEFLVSFYNNEISEKSEIFDDQFSVERPDGSNFTLKIRSTKLEDSAMYFCASSAPLAGDTQYFGPGTRLTVL.

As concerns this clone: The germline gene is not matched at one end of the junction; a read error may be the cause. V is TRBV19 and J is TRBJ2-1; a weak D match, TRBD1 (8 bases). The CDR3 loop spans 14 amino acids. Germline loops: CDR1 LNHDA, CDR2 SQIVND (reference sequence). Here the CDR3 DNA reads TGTGCCAGTAGCCACGGGGGGACAGGCAACCCTTGGGTCTTC. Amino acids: CASSHGGTGNPWVF.

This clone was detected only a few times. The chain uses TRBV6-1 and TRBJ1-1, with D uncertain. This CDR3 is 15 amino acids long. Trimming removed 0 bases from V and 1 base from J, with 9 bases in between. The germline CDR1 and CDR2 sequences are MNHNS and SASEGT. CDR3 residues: CASSEARRRNTEAFF. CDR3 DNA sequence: TGTGCCAGCAGTGAAGCGCGACGGAGGAACACTGAAGCTTTCTTT.

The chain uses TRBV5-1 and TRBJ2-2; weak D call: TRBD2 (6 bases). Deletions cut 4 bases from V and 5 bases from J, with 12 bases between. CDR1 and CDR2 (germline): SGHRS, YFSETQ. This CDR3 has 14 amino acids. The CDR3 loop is CASSMGLTTGELFF. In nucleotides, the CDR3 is TGCGCCAGCAGCATGGGACTTACTACCGGGGAGCTGTTTTTT.